The rows below give T cell receptor beta chains drawn from one sample of a study of Tregs in tolerant kidney transplant recipients. Sequencing used immunoSEQ multiplex PCR; TCRdb keeps in-frame clones, though not all of them. The table has tens of thousands of clones, around nine tenths seen once. Sequencing was performed on CD4+ T cells from blood, taken before the transplant. The receptors derive from a human donor who received a combined kidney and bone marrow transplant. CDR3s include the opening cysteine and the closing phenylalanine or tryptophan. D genes are given only for firm matches. Clone size, where shown, is once, few, many, or a class for clones that have expanded.

v_gene	abundance	j_gene	d_gene	CDR3aa	CDR3nt
TRBV27	.	TRBJ2-1	TRBD2	CASRLGLAGANEQFF	TGTGCCAGCCGCCTGGGACTAGCGGGGGCCAATGAGCAGTTCTTC
TRBV18	.	TRBJ1-2	.	CASSPESLGSRGYTF	TGTGCCAGCTCACCTGAGTCCTTGGGTTCTAGGGGCTACACCTTC
TRBV7-6	.	TRBJ2-1	TRBD1	CASSPRQGMAYNEQFF	TGTGCCAGCAGCCCCAGACAGGGGATGGCCTACAATGAGCAGTTCTTC
TRBV6-5	.	TRBJ2-1	TRBD2	CASSYDYLAGGNEQFF	TGTGCCAGCAGTTACGACTATCTAGCGGGAGGCAATGAGCAGTTCTTC
TRBV19	once	TRBJ2-7	TRBD2	CASRGMTSGNYEQYF	TGTGCCAGTCGTGGGATGACTAGCGGAAACTACGAGCAGTACTTC
TRBV18	.	TRBJ2-7	.	CASSEGQSYEQYF	TGTGCCAGCTCCGAAGGACAGTCCTACGAGCAGTACTTC
TRBV27	.	TRBJ1-4	TRBD1	CASGQDRPEKLFF	TGTGCCAGCGGCCAGGACAGGCCTGAAAAACTGTTTTTT
TRBV6-5	.	TRBJ2-3	TRBD2	CASSPLAGGWDTQYF	TGTGCCAGCAGTCCCCTAGCGGGAGGGTGGGATACGCAGTATTTT
TRBV4-2	.	TRBJ2-7	.	CASSQDQDSYEQYF	TGTGCCAGCAGCCAAGATCAGGACTCCTACGAGCAGTACTTC
TRBV9	.	TRBJ1-2	TRBD1	CASSVAGQGMSHYGYTF	TGTGCCAGCAGCGTGGCGGGACAGGGGATGTCCCACTATGGCTACACCTTC
TRBV28	.	TRBJ2-7	TRBD1	CASSSGGEGSYEQYF	TGTGCCAGCAGTTCAGGGGGAGAGGGTTCCTACGAGCAGTACTTC
TRBV15	.	TRBJ1-2	TRBD1	CATSRAGTGEGYTF	TGTGCCACCAGCAGAGCCGGGACAGGGGAAGGCTACACCTTC
TRBV6-5	.	TRBJ2-1	.	CASSYSGQPRHEQFF	TGTGCCAGCAGTTACTCGGGCCAACCCAGACATGAGCAGTTCTTC
TRBV30	.	TRBJ1-1	TRBD1	CAWSVPWQGGDTEAFF	TGTGCCTGGAGTGTACCATGGCAGGGGGGAGACACTGAAGCTTTCTTT
TRBV29-1	.	TRBJ2-7	TRBD2	CSGGGRDLSYEQYF	TGCAGCGGGGGGGGACGGGACTTGAGCTACGAGCAGTACTTC
TRBV6-5	.	TRBJ2-7	.	CASTPSPGVSYEQYF	TGTGCCAGCACCCCATCGCCCGGGGTCTCCTACGAGCAGTACTTC
TRBV6-1	once	TRBJ2-7	.	CASQQGPEQYF	TGTGCCAGCCAACAGGGCCCGGAGCAGTACTTC
TRBV30	.	TRBJ2-1	.	CAWNYNTIEQFF	TGTGCCTGGAACTACAACACTATTGAGCAGTTCTTC
TRBV4-2	.	TRBJ2-7	.	CASSNSGDYTMQYF	TGTGCCAGCAGCAACTCCGGAGACTACACGATGCAGTACTTC
TRBV9	once	TRBJ2-1	.	CASSVGTRGIGEQFF	TGTGCCAGCAGCGTAGGAACTAGAGGTATAGGTGAGCAGTTCTTC
TRBV5-6	.	TRBJ2-2	TRBD2	CASSFLPWTSGVSTGELFF	TGTGCCAGCAGCTTTCTACCGTGGACTAGCGGGGTGAGCACCGGGGAGCTGTTTTTT
TRBV6-5	once	TRBJ2-1	.	CASTNGGYNEQFF	TGTGCCAGCACCAACGGGGGATACAATGAGCAGTTCTTC
TRBV29-1	.	TRBJ2-3	TRBD2	CSGALSGSADTQYF	TGCAGCGGGGCCCTTAGCGGGAGTGCAGATACGCAGTATTTT
TRBV19	.	TRBJ1-5	.	CASSIEGRPQPQHF	TGTGCCAGTAGTATTGAAGGGAGGCCCCAGCCCCAGCATTTT
TRBV21-1	.	TRBJ2-7	.	CASSKEVLAVISYEQYF	TGTGCCAGCAGCAAAGAGGTCCTAGCGGTAATCTCCTACGAGCAGTACTTC
TRBV5-4	.	TRBJ2-7	TRBD1	CASSFPPGQGSYEQYF	TGTGCCAGCAGCTTTCCGCCGGGACAGGGGTCCTACGAGCAGTACTTC
TRBV28	once	TRBJ1-2	TRBD1	CASREAGQVYGYTF	TGTGCCAGCAGAGAAGCGGGACAGGTTTATGGCTACACCTTC
TRBV19	.	TRBJ1-1	TRBD1	CASSVTGGWTEAFF	TGTGCCAGTTCCGTTACAGGGGGTTGGACTGAAGCTTTCTTT
TRBV6-1	.	TRBJ2-3	TRBD2	CASSELPRLAGGADTQYF	TGTGCCAGCAGTGAACTCCCCCGACTAGCGGGAGGAGCAGATACGCAGTATTTT
TRBV7-6	.	TRBJ2-5	.	CASSLSGQLQETQYF	TGTGCCAGCAGCCTTTCCGGACAGCTCCAAGAGACCCAGTACTTC
TRBV27	.	TRBJ2-3	TRBD2	CASRQRTSGTADTQYF	TGTGCCAGCAGGCAACGGACTAGCGGGACCGCAGATACGCAGTATTTT
TRBV9	.	TRBJ1-3	TRBD1	CASSEGTGPFNTIYF	TGTGCCAGCAGCGAGGGGACAGGGCCCTTCAACACCATATATTTT
TRBV30	.	TRBJ2-7	TRBD2	CAWSGLAGGEQYF	TGTGCCTGGAGTGGGCTAGCGGGAGGCGAGCAGTACTTC
TRBV6-6	.	TRBJ2-1	.	CASCFLATGAYNEQFF	TGTGCCAGCTGCTTCCTGGCAACGGGAGCCTACAATGAGCAGTTCTTC
TRBV11-2	.	TRBJ1-3	.	CASSFGQSSGNTIYF	TGTGCCAGCAGCTTTGGACAGAGCTCTGGAAACACCATATATTTT
TRBV27	.	TRBJ2-1	TRBD1	CASSLHRGYNEQFF	TGTGCCAGCAGTTTACACAGGGGGTACAATGAGCAGTTCTTC
TRBV5-1	.	TRBJ2-7	.	CASSLVATVPRREQYF	TGCGCCAGCAGCTTGGTCGCGACAGTCCCCCGCCGCGAGCAGTACTTC
TRBV15	once	TRBJ2-3	.	CATSRGLGSTDTQYF	TGTGCCACCAGCCGAGGTCTTGGCAGCACAGATACGCAGTATTTT
TRBV28	.	TRBJ2-3	.	CASKEKDTQYF	TGTGCCAGCAAGGAGAAGGATACGCAGTATTTT
TRBV5-6	.	TRBJ2-5	TRBD1	CASSLQGTGETQYF	TGTGCCAGCAGCTTACAGGGGACGGGTGAGACCCAGTACTTC
TRBV6-5	.	TRBJ2-3	.	CASSSETREKSDTQYF	TGTGCCAGCAGTTCTGAGACCCGGGAAAAATCAGATACGCAGTATTTT
TRBV7-6	.	TRBJ2-7	TRBD2	CASSLGLARRGEQYF	TGTGCCAGCAGCTTAGGACTAGCGCGGAGAGGGGAGCAGTACTTC
TRBV7-2	once	TRBJ1-5	.	CASSLAQGSNQPQHF	TGTGCCAGCAGCTTAGCACAGGGAAGCAATCAGCCCCAGCATTTT
TRBV28	few	TRBJ1-3	.	CASSLGGAGNTIYF	TGTGCCAGCAGTTTGGGGGGGGCTGGAAACACCATATATTTT
TRBV7-2	.	TRBJ2-7	TRBD1	CASSLLGQGAQEQYF	TGTGCCAGCAGCTTACTGGGACAGGGGGCTCAGGAGCAGTACTTC